This T cell receptor (beta chain) was observed in a study of neoadjuvant anti-PD-1 for oral cavity cancer. Patients were newly diagnosed with stage II-IVA oral cavity squamous cell carcinoma without prior systemic or radiation treatment. CDR3 size: 15 residues. Germline CDR1 is MNHNS and CDR2 is SASEGT. Trimming pared 2 bases from V and 4 bases from J, leaving 12 bases between. Here immunoSEQ multiplex PCR was the method, and the copy in TCRdb shows in-frame clones only, minus some. The sample holds about 80,000 clones, around 80% seen once. V is TRBV6-1 and J is TRBJ2-1, with unresolved D. The sample was PBMCs, taken before nivolumab (anti-PD-1) treatment. The sequence was obtained from a person aged 40 to 85 with oral cavity squamous cell carcinoma. The CDR3 nucleotides read TGTGCCAGCAGTGAATCCAGCCTCATGTACAATGAGCAGTTCTTC. It specifies CASSESSLMYNEQFF.